Listed here is a single TCR beta chain. Its antigen is unidentified. The entry originates in a study of T cell responses to AZD1222 COVID-19 vaccine. Trimming cost V 7 bases and J 2 bases, with 12 bases left between them. From germline, CDR1 is MNHEY and CDR2 SVGAGI. The CDR3 has 14 amino acids. General study findings and limits: Spike as a whole was targeted by vaccine-associated CD4 TCRs, dominant at 160-218 and 743-854.

Using immunoSEQ multiplex PCR, the repertoire was profiled, and TCRdb retains in-frame clones only, with some absent. Among under 170,000 clones listed, 94% were seen once. The chain has TRBV6-5 and TRBJ2-1; no firm D call. The source is an adult in good health. This specimen was peripheral blood, taken on day 0 of AZD1222 vaccination. The CDR3 loop reads CASKPGHTYNEQFF. Written as DNA, the CDR3 is TGTGCCAGCAAACCGGGTCATACCTACAATGAGCAGTTCTTC.